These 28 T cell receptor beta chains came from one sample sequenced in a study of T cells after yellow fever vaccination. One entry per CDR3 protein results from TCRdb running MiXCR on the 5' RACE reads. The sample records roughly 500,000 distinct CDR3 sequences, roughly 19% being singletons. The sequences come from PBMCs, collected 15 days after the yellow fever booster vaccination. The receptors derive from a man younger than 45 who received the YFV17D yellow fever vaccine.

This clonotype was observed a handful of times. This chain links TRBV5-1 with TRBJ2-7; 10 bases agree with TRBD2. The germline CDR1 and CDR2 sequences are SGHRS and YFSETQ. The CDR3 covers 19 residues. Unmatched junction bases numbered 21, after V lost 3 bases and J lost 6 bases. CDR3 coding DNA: TGCGCCAGCAGCTCGCGACTAGCGGGCCCTTCGGGCCTACGCACCGAGCAGTACTTC. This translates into CASSSRLAGPSGLRTEQYF.

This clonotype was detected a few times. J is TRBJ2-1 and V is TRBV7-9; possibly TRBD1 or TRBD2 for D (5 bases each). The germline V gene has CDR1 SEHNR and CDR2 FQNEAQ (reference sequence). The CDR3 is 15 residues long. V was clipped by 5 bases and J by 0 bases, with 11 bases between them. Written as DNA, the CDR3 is TGTGCCAGCAGCCGGGGCCCCGGCTCCTACAATGAGCAGTTCTTC. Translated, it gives CASSRGPGSYNEQFF.

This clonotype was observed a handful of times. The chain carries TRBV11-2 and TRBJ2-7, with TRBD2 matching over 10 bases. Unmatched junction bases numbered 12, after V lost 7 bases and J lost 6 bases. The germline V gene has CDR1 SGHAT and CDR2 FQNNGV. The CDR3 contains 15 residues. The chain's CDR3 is CASTVEREGPSEQYF. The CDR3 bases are TGTGCCAGCACAGTTGAGCGGGAGGGCCCATCCGAGCAGTACTTC.

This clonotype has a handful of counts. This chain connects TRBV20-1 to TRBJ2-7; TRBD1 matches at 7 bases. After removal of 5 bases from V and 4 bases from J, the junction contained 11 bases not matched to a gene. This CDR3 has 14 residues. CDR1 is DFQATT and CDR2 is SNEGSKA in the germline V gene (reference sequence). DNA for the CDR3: TGCAGTGCTCAGGACAGGACCAGACTTTACGAGCAGTACTTC. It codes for CSAQDRTRLYEQYF.

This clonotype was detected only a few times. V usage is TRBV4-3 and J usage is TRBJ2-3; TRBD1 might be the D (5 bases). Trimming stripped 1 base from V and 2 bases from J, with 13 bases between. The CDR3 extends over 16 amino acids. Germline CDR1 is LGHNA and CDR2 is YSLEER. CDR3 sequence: CASSQGQSVYTDTQYF. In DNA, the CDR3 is TGCGCCAGCAGCCAAGGACAGAGCGTCTACACAGATACGCAGTATTTT.

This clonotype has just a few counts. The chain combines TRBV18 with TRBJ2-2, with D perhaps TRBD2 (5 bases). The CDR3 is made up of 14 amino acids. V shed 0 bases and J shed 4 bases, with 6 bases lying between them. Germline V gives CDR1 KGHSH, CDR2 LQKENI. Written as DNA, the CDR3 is TGTGCCAGCTCACCACCGGCGGGCACCGGGGAGCTGTTTTTT. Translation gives CASSPPAGTGELFF.

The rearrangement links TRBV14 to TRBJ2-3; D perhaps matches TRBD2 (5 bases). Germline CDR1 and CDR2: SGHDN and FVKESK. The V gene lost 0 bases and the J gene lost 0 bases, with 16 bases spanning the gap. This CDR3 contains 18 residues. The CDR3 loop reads CASSQDSVASRSTDTQYF. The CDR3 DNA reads TGTGCCAGCAGCCAAGACAGCGTAGCTAGCCGAAGCACAGATACGCAGTATTTT.

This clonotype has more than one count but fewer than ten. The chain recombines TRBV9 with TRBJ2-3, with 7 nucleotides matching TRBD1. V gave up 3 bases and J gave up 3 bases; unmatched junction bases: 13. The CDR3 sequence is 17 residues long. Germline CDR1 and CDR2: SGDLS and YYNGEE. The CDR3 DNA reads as TGTGCCAGCAGCGCTTCACTTACAGGGGCGCGGACAGATACGCAGTATTTT. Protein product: CASSASLTGARTDTQYF.

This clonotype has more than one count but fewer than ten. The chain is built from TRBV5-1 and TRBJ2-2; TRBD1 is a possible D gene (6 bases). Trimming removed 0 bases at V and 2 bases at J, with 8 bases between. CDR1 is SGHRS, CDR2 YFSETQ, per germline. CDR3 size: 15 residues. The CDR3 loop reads CASSLADRNTGELFF. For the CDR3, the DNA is TGCGCCAGCAGCTTGGCGGACAGAAACACCGGGGAGCTGTTTTTT.

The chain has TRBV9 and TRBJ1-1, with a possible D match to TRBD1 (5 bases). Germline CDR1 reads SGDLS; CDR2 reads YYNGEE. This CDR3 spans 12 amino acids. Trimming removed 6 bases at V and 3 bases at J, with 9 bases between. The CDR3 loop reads CASKGRYTEAFF. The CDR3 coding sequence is TGTGCCAGCAAGGGGCGGTACACTGAAGCTTTCTTT.

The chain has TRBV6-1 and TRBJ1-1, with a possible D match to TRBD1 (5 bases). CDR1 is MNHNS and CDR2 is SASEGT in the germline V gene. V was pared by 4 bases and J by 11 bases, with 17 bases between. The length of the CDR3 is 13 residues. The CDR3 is CASSARQIGWAFF. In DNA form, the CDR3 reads TGTGCCAGCAGTGCCCGACAGATAGGCTGGGCTTTCTTT.

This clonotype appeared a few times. CDR3 protein: CASSLKPSGSTDTQYF. CDR3 DNA sequence: TGTGCCAGCAGCTTAAAACCTAGCGGGAGCACAGATACGCAGTATTTT. This chain connects TRBV7-3 to TRBJ2-3; 8 positions agree with TRBD2. V lost 1 base and J lost 0; bases outside the gene matches: 3. Per germline, CDR1 SGHTA and CDR2 FQGTGA. This CDR3 has 16 residues.

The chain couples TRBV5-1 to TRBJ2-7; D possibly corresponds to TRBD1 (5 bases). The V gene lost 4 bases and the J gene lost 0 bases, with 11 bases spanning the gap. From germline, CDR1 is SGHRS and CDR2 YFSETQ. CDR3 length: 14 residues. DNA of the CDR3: TGCGCCAGCAGCGCCCGACAGAGCTCCTACGAGCAGTACTTC. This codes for CASSARQSSYEQYF.

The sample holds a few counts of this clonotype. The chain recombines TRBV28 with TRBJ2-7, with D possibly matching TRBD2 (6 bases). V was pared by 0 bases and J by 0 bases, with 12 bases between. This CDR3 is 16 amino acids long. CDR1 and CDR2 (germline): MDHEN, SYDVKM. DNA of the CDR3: TGTGCCAGCAGTTTATGGGAGCGGGCGAGCTCCTACGAGCAGTACTTC. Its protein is CASSLWERASSYEQYF.

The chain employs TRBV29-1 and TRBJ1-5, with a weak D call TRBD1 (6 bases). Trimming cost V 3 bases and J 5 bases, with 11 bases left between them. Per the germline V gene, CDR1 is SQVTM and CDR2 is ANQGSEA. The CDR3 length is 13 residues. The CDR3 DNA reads TGCAGCGTTGAGCAGGGGAGTGATCAGCCCCAGCATTTT. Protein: CSVEQGSDQPQHF.

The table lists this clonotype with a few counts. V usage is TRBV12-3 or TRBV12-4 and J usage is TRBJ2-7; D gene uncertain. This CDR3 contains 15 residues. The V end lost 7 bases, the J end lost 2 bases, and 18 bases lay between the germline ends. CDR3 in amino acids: CASIPGPEGPYEQYF. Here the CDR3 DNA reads TGTGCCAGCATCCCGGGCCCCGAAGGGCCCTACGAGCAGTACTTC.

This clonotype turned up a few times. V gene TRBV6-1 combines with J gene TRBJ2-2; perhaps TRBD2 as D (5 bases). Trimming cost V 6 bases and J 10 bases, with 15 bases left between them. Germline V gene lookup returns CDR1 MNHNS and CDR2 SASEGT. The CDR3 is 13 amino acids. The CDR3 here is CASSSIATPELFF. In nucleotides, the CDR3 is TGTGCCAGCAGCTCTATAGCGACCCCGGAGCTGTTTTTT.

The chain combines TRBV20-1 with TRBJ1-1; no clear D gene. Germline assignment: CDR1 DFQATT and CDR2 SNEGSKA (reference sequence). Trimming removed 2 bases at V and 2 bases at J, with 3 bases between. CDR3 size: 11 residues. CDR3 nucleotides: TGCAGTGCTAGAATTAACACTGAAGCTTTCTTT. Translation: CSARINTEAFF.

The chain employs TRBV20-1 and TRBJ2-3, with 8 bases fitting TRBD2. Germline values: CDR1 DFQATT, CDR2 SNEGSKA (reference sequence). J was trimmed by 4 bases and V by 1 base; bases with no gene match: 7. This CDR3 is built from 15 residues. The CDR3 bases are TGCAGTGCTAGAGCTGGAGCGGGAGTTGCAGATACGCAGTATTTT. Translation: CSARAGAGVADTQYF.

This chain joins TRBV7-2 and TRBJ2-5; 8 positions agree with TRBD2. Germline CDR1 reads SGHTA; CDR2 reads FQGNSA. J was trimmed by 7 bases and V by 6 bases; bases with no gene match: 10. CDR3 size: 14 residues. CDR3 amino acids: CASSVDSRGGTQYF. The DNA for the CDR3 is TGTGCCAGCAGTGTGGACAGCCGGGGGGGGACCCAGTACTTC.

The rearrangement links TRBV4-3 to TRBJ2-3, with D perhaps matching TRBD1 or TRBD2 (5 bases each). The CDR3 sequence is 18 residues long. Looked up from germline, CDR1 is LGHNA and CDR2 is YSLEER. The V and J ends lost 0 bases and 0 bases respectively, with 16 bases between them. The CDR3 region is CASSQEFPGATSTDTQYF. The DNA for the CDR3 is TGCGCCAGCAGCCAAGAATTCCCCGGGGCAACCAGCACAGATACGCAGTATTTT.

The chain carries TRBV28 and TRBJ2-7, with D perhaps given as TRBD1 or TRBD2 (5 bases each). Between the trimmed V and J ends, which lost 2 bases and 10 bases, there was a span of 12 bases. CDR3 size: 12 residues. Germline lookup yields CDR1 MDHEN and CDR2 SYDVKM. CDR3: CASSLRVGDQYF. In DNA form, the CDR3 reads TGTGCCAGCAGTTTACGCGTAGGGGACCAGTACTTC.

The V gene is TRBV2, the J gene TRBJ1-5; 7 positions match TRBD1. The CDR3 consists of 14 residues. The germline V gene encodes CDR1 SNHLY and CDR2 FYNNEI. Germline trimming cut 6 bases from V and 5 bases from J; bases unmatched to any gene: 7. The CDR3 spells CASRDIDRDQPQHF. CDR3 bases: TGTGCCAGCAGGGACATAGACAGGGATCAGCCCCAGCATTTT.

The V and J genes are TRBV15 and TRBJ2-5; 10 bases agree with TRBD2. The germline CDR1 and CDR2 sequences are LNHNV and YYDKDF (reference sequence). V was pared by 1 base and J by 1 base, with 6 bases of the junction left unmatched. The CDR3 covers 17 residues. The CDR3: CATSRGGTSGTQETQYF. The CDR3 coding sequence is TGTGCCACCAGCAGAGGAGGAACTAGCGGGACCCAAGAGACCCAGTACTTC. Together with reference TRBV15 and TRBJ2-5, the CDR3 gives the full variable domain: DAMVIQNPRYQVTQFGKPVTLSCSQTLNHNVMYWYQQKSSQAPKLLFHYYDKDFNNEADTPDNFQSRRPNTSFCFLDIRSPGLGDTAMYLCATSRGGTSGTQETQYFGPGTRLLVL.

The CDR3 loop reads CASVRTDSRSTDTQYF. The CDR3 nucleotides are TGTGCCAGCGTTCGCACCGATTCTCGTAGCACAGATACGCAGTATTTT. The chain combines TRBV6-5 with TRBJ2-3, with D unresolved. V was pared by 8 bases and J by 0 bases, with 18 bases between. The CDR3 runs to 16 residues. Germline CDR1 MNHEY, CDR2 SVGAGI.

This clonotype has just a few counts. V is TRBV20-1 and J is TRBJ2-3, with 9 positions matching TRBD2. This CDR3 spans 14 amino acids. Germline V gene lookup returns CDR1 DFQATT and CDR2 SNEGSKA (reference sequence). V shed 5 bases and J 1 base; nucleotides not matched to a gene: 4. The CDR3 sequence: CSALTSGGTDTQYF. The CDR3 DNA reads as TGCAGTGCTTTGACTAGCGGAGGCACAGATACGCAGTATTTT.

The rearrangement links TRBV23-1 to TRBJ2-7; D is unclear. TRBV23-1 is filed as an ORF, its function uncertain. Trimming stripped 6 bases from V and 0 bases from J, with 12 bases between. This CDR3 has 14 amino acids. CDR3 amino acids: CASRPRASSYEQYF. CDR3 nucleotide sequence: TGCGCCAGCAGACCCCGGGCTAGCTCCTACGAGCAGTACTTC.

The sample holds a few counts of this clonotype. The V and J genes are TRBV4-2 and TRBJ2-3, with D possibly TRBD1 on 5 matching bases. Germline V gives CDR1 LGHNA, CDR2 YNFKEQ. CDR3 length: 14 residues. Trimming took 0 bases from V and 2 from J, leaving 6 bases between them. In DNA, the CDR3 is TGTGCCAGCAGCCAAGAACAGGACACAGATACGCAGTATTTT. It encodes CASSQEQDTDTQYF.